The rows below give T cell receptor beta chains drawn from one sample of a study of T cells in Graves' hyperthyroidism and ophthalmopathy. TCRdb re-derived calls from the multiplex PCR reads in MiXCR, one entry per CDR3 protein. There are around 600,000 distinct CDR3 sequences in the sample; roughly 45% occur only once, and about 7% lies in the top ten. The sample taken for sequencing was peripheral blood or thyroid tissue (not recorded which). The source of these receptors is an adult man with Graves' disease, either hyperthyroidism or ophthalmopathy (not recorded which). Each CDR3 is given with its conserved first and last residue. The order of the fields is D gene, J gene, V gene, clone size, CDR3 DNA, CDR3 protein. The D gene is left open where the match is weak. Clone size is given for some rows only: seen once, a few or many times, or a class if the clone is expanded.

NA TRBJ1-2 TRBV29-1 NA TGCAGCTTAGCGATGGCGGGCGTCTATGGCTACACCTTC CSLAMAGVYGYTF
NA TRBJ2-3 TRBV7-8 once TGTGCCAGCAGCCCAGCCGACGAGACAGATACGCAGTATTTT CASSPADETDTQYF
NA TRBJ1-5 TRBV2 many TGTGCCAGCAGTGGGCGGCAGAGCAATCAGCCCCAGCATTTT CASSGRQSNQPQHF
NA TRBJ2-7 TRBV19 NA TGTGCCAGTACCTATGGGCAGAATCAGCAGTACTTC CASTYGQNQQYF
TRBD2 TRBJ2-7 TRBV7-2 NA TGTGCCAGCAGCTTAATCGGTGCTAGCGGGCCCCTCTCCTACGAGCAGTACTTC CASSLIGASGPLSYEQYF
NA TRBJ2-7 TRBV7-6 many TGTGCCAGCAGCACCCAGGACGGAGCAAGCTACGAGCAGTACTTC CASSTQDGASYEQYF
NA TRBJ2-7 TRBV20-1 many TGCAGTGCTAGAGCCCCTTTCGGGACGGACTACGAGCAGTACTTC CSARAPFGTDYEQYF
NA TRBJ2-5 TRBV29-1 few TGCAGCGGGGAGACCCAGTACTTC CSGETQYF
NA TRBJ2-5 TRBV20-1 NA TGCAGTGCTAGCTCTTGGGGCGAGACCCAGTACTTC CSASSWGETQYF
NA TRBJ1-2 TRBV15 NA TGTGCCACCAGCAGAGATCTCGCAGGGATCTATGGCTACACCTTC CATSRDLAGIYGYTF
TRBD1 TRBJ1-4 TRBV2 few TGTGCCAGCAGGAACAGGGGGCGGTTTAATGAAAAACTGTTTTTT CASRNRGRFNEKLFF
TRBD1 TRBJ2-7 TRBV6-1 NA TGTGCCAGCAGCATTGGGACAGTTCTTCCCTACGAGCAGTACTTC CASSIGTVLPYEQYF
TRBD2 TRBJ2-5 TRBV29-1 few TGCAGCGTTGAATCGACTAGCGGGGGCCCGGTGGAGACCCAGTACTTC CSVESTSGGPVETQYF